This record looks at one T cell receptor beta chain sequence and its context. The PCR ran on 60 Vbeta and 13 Jbeta primers. The data were produced by immunoSEQ multiplex PCR, yet TCRdb's version contains in-frame clones alone and is incomplete. The table includes some 89,000 clones, 85% detected once. The data stem from a study of cytomegalovirus exposure and HLA in healthy donors. The TCR sequence derives from a man aged 40-55 years in good health and CMV-seropositive. Sequencing used PBMCs.

CDR3 in amino acids: CASSSTSISYNEQFF. The CDR3 DNA sequence: TGTGCCAGCAGCTCTACTAGTATCTCCTACAATGAGCAGTTCTTC. The chain couples TRBV27 to TRBJ2-1, with D possibly matching TRBD2 (5 bases). The V gene lost 6 bases and the J gene lost 0 bases, with 12 bases spanning the gap. Germline loops: CDR1 MNHEY, CDR2 SMNVEV (reference sequence). The CDR3 totals 15 residues.